The 30 T cell receptor beta chains reported below all come from one sample, sequenced in a study of blood T cells in healthy people across ages. Through a sample-barcoded 5' primer and a J-beta primer mix, a second PCR was run for roughly 6 to 12 cycles. TCRdb used MiXCR to reprocess the 5' RACE reads, holding one entry per CDR3 protein. The top ten hold 15% of the sample, which has 710,000 or so distinct CDR3 sequences, about 30% seen once. The material sequenced was blood. The receptors derive from a woman aged 80 or over in good health.

This clonotype has ten or more counts. The V call is TRBV6-6, the J call TRBJ2-5; D gene unclear. The germline gives CDR1 MNHNY, CDR2 SVGAGI (reference sequence). The V gene lost 0 bases and the J gene lost 5 bases, with 10 bases spanning the gap. This CDR3 comprises 14 residues. In nucleotides, the CDR3 is TGTGCCAGCAGTTACTCGAGGTCGGGCGAGACCCAGTACTTC. Amino acids: CASSYSRSGETQYF.

J is TRBJ2-4 and V is TRBV6-5, with 9 bases identical to TRBD2. Germline V gives CDR1 MNHEY, CDR2 SVGAGI. The V gene end was trimmed by 2 bases and the J gene end by 13 bases; junction bases not matched to a gene: 15. CDR3 length equals 16 residues. In DNA, the CDR3 is TGTGCCAGCAGTTACGTAGCGGGGGACCTCCGGGATGAGCAGTACTTC. Its translation: CASSYVAGDLRDEQYF.

This clonotype was observed a few times. A much larger clone is a single base away; this may be a read error. The V gene is TRBV20-1, the J gene TRBJ2-5; TRBD2 is a possible D gene (6 bases). This CDR3 spans 12 amino acids. Trimming cost V 5 bases and J 11 bases, with 18 bases left between them. The germline gives CDR1 DFQATT, CDR2 SNEGSKA (reference sequence). DNA of the CDR3: TGCAGTGCTTCTCGACTAGTCGAGGGGCAGTACTTC. Its translation is CSASRLVEGQYF.

Regarding this clonotype: A single base separates this from a much larger clone, so it may be a read error. The rearrangement uses TRBV5-1 and TRBJ1-2; D unresolved. V was cut by 0 bases and J by 12 bases, with 18 bases left in between. This CDR3 has 14 residues. The germline CDR1 and CDR2 sequences are SGHRS and YFSETQ. The CDR3 nucleotides read TGCGCCAGCAGCTTGGGGGAGATGAGGCTCGGCGACACCTTC. Its translation: CASSLGEMRLGDTF.

This clonotype was seen ten or more times. The DNA of the CDR3 is TGTGCCATCAGCCAGCAAGAGACCCAGTACTTC. It codes for CAISQQETQYF. This chain joins TRBV10-3 and TRBJ2-5, with D uncertain. The germline V gene encodes CDR1 ENHRY and CDR2 SYGVKD. The CDR3 length is 11 residues. V shed 6 bases and J shed 2 bases, with 4 bases lying between them.

This clonotype was seen at least ten times. V is TRBV20-1 and J is TRBJ2-7; unclear D gene. With 2 bases removed from V and 1 base from J, the gap between germline ends came to 9 bases. Germline V gene lookup returns CDR1 DFQATT and CDR2 SNEGSKA (reference sequence). The CDR3 contains 13 residues. This CDR3 reads CSARTQASYEQYF. In nucleotides, the CDR3 is TGCAGTGCTAGAACCCAGGCTTCCTACGAGCAGTACTTC.

This clonotype was seen a few times. The CDR3 sequence: CASSIGTGRTEAFF. CDR3 nucleotide sequence: TGTGCCAGTAGTATTGGGACCGGCCGCACTGAAGCTTTCTTT. V usage is TRBV19 and J usage is TRBJ1-1; tentatively, D is TRBD1 (5 bases). This CDR3 has 14 amino acids. Trimming cost V 3 bases and J 4 bases, with 12 bases left between them. Germline V CDR1 and CDR2: LNHDA, SQIVND (reference sequence).

The chain links TRBV2 to TRBJ2-2; D perhaps matches TRBD1 (6 bases). The CDR3 is made up of 15 amino acids. Germline V gives CDR1 SNHLY, CDR2 FYNNEI. V gave up 7 bases and J gave up 4 bases, with 16 bases separating them. The CDR3 nucleotides read TGTGCCAGCAAAGAAATACAGGGAAGCACCGGGGAGCTGTTTTTT. Residues: CASKEIQGSTGELFF.

The chain uses TRBV30 and TRBJ1-2; the D is unclear. CDR1 is GTSNPN and CDR2 is SVGIG in the germline V gene (reference sequence). CDR3 length equals 11 residues. The V end lost 4 bases, the J end lost 6 bases, and 9 bases lay between the germline ends. The CDR3, as DNA: TGTGCCTGGATCTCGGGAAATGGCTACACCTTC. It codes for CAWISGNGYTF.

The chain's CDR3 is CASSSDTVEQYF. In DNA form, the CDR3 reads TGTGCCAGCAGTTCGGACACCGTCGAGCAGTACTTC. The chain links TRBV6-5 to TRBJ2-5, with a tentative D call TRBD1 (5 bases). The J call may be wrong; the DNA end is better matched by TRBJ2-7. Germline V lookup: CDR1 MNHEY, CDR2 SVGAGI. This CDR3 has 12 amino acids.

Notes on this clonotype: A read error may be the cause here, since a much bigger clone is one base away. The rearrangement uses TRBV29-1 and TRBJ2-7, with TRBD2 as a possible D gene (6 bases). There are 13 residues in the CDR3. With 4 bases removed from V and 2 bases from J, the gap between germline ends came to 12 bases. Germline V gene lookup returns CDR1 SQVTM and CDR2 ANQGSEA. The CDR3 DNA follows: TGCAGCGTTGCGGCGGGGATGACCTACGAGCAGTACTTC. Amino acid sequence: CSVAAGMTYEQYF.

On this clonotype: This likely comes from a read error, as the CDR3 has no conserved phenylalanine or tryptophan at its end. The gene calls are TRBV7-2 and TRBJ2-5; D call uncertain. V was pared by 1 base and J by 2 bases, with 11 bases between. The CDR3 has 15 amino acids. Germline CDR1 and CDR2: SGHTA and FQGNSA. The CDR3 DNA follows: TGTGCCAGCAGCTTAGGTGGGCCTCGTCAAGAGACCCAGTACTGC. Encoded protein: CASSLGGPRQETQYC.

This clonotype was counted ten times or more. The V call is TRBV5-6, the J call TRBJ2-3, with 8 bases that match TRBD1. Germline V gives CDR1 SGHDT, CDR2 YYEEEE. The CDR3 is 15 amino acids. V was pared by 4 bases and J by 1 base, with 5 bases of the junction left unmatched. The CDR3 protein is CASSILGQGTDTQYF. CDR3 nucleotide sequence: TGTGCCAGCAGCATTTTGGGACAGGGCACAGATACGCAGTATTTT. Looking up the rest from reference TRBV5-6 and TRBJ2-3 gives the full variable domain: DAGVTQSPTHLIKTRGQQVTLRCSPKSGHDTVSWYQQALGQGPQFIFQYYEEEERQRGNFPDRFSGHQFPNYSSELNVNALLLGDSALYLCASSILGQGTDTQYFGPGTRLTVL.

This clonotype occurred many times. A much bigger clone sits one base away, suggesting this may be a read error. The genes are TRBV9 and TRBJ1-5; D gene uncertain. The V gene lost 0 bases and the J gene lost 3 bases, with 4 bases spanning the gap. Germline V gene sequence: CDR1 SGDLS, CDR2 YYNGEE. The CDR3 runs to 13 residues. This CDR3 is CASSVGDNQPQHF. CDR3 sequence (DNA): TGTGCCAGCAGCGTAGGGGACAATCAGCCCCAGCATTTT.

This clonotype was observed at least ten times. CDR3 in DNA: TGCGCCAGCAGCCAGGTTACCGGGACAGGCAACTATGGCTACACCTTC. Translated: CASSQVTGTGNYGYTF. The rearrangement links TRBV4-3 to TRBJ1-2, with 8 positions matching TRBD1. J gave up 2 bases and V 3 bases, and 8 bases lay outside the gene matches. The CDR3 is 16 amino acids. Looked up from germline, CDR1 is LGHNA and CDR2 is YSLEER.

This clonotype was seen a few times. This chain links TRBV2 with TRBJ2-6; D gene unclear. Trimming removed 4 bases from V and 0 bases from J, with 7 bases in between. Germline assignment: CDR1 SNHLY and CDR2 FYNNEI. The CDR3 spans 15 residues. CDR3 DNA: TGTGCCAGCAGTGTTCGGCTCTCTGGGGCCAACGTCCTGACTTTC. It codes for CASSVRLSGANVLTF. Filled out from reference TRBV2 and TRBJ2-6, the complete variable domain reads EPEVTQTPSHQVTQMGQEVILRCVPISNHLYFYWYRQILGQKVEFLVSFYNNEISEKSEIFDDQFSVERPDGSNFTLKIRSTKLEDSAMYFCASSVRLSGANVLTFGAGSRLTVL.

This clonotype was seen many times. V is TRBV28 and J is TRBJ1-2, with 7 bases that match TRBD1. Trimming took 7 bases from V and 12 from J; bases not matched to a gene: 11. The CDR3 has 12 amino acids. The germline CDR1 and CDR2 sequences are MDHEN and SYDVKM. The CDR3 is CASTLQQGGHTF. The DNA of the CDR3 is TGTGCCAGCACCCTCCAGCAGGGGGGCCACACCTTC.

This clonotype was recorded at least ten times. V gene TRBV7-9 combines with J gene TRBJ1-4, with D unresolved. The V end was cut by 3 bases, the J end by 9 bases, with 5 bases between. The length of the CDR3 is 11 residues. Germline V CDR1 and CDR2: SEHNR, FQNEAQ (reference sequence). This chain's CDR3 is CASSFDKKLFF. CDR3 coding DNA: TGTGCCAGCAGCTTCGACAAAAAACTGTTTTTT.

V gene TRBV29-1 combines with J gene TRBJ2-7; D gene ambiguous. V was cut by 4 bases and J by 4 bases, with 8 bases left in between. Germline V CDR1 and CDR2: SQVTM, ANQGSEA. The CDR3 has 11 residues. The CDR3 is CSVAESYEQYF. The CDR3, as DNA: TGCAGCGTTGCCGAGAGTTACGAGCAGTACTTC.

There are many counts of this clonotype. The chain is built from TRBV10-3 and TRBJ1-5; 7 nucleotides line up with TRBD1. The V and J ends lost 0 bases and 7 bases, in that order; junction bases with no gene match: 6. Per germline, CDR1 ENHRY and CDR2 SYGVKD. The CDR3 has 15 amino acids. The CDR3 sequence: CAISESRQGGQPQHF. Here the CDR3 DNA reads TGTGCCATCAGTGAGTCTCGACAGGGAGGCCAGCCCCAGCATTTT.

This clonotype was recorded many times. The rearrangement joins TRBV27 to TRBJ1-4; D is uncertain. Trimming pared 3 bases from V and 3 bases from J, leaving 11 bases between. CDR1 is MNHEY and CDR2 is SMNVEV in the germline V gene (reference sequence). The CDR3 is 15 amino acids. Here the CDR3 reads CASSLNGGPNEKLFF. The CDR3 nucleotides are TGTGCCAGCAGTTTGAACGGAGGTCCTAATGAAAAACTGTTTTTT.

Points on this clonotype: Being one base from a much bigger clone, this may be a read error. The chain joins TRBV7-2 to TRBJ2-3; a possible D gene is TRBD2 (7 bases). The CDR3 covers 16 residues. With 5 bases removed from V and 1 base from J, the gap between germline ends came to 16 bases. Germline V gene lookup returns CDR1 SGHTA and CDR2 FQGNSA. CDR3 DNA: TGTGCCAGCAGCCTAGGCCGGGGGGCCGGCACAGATACGCAGTATTTT. It specifies CASSLGRGAGTDTQYF.

As regards this clonotype: A much larger clonotype is one base distant, so this may be a read error. The rearrangement joins TRBV6-6 to TRBJ1-2; D not resolved. Trimming took 2 bases from V and 0 from J, leaving 16 bases between them. This CDR3 contains 17 residues. CDR1 MNHNY and CDR2 SVGAGI come from the germline V gene (reference sequence). The CDR3 coding sequence is TGTGCCAGCAGTTACAATAGCGGATCGGCGACTAACTATGGCTACACCTTC. As protein: CASSYNSGSATNYGYTF.

This clonotype was observed a handful of times. This chain joins TRBV20-1 and TRBJ1-1; D gene unclear. With 1 base removed from V and 2 bases from J, the gap between germline ends came to 5 bases. CDR1 and CDR2 (germline): DFQATT, SNEGSKA (reference sequence). CDR3 length equals 12 residues. The CDR3 loop is CSARVANTEAFF. In DNA, the CDR3 is TGCAGTGCTAGAGTCGCTAACACTGAAGCTTTCTTT.

This clonotype was observed many times. The chain carries TRBV7-8 and TRBJ2-7; the D gene could be TRBD1 or TRBD2 (5 bases each). Trimming cost V 5 bases and J 6 bases, with 17 bases left between them. The CDR3 consists of 14 residues. Per germline, CDR1 SGHVS and CDR2 FQNEAQ. CDR3 sequence reads: CASSPGTVVGEQYF. The CDR3 DNA reads TGTGCCAGCAGCCCGGGGACGGTAGTTGGCGAGCAGTACTTC.

This clonotype came up many times. The chain joins TRBV4-1 to TRBJ2-7; 7 bases are shared with TRBD1. With V trimmed by 0 bases and J by 0 bases, 11 bases remained unmatched. CDR3 length: 18 residues. Germline V gene lookup returns CDR1 MGHRA and CDR2 YSYEKL. The CDR3 bases are TGCGCCAGCAGCCAAGAAGGTCAGGGGGTGTTTAGCTCCTACGAGCAGTACTTC. Translation: CASSQEGQGVFSSYEQYF.

V gene TRBV20-1 combines with J gene TRBJ2-7, with 8 bases that match TRBD2. CDR3 size: 15 residues. The germline CDR1 and CDR2 sequences are DFQATT and SNEGSKA (reference sequence). The J segment lost 2 bases and the V segment lost 5 bases, leaving 11 bases of the junction unmatched. As DNA, the CDR3 is TGCAGTGCTCCTCCCAGCGGGGGACTTCCCTACGAGCAGTACTTC. Its protein product is CSAPPSGGLPYEQYF.

This clonotype was seen repeatedly, ten times or more. The chain recombines TRBV10-3 with TRBJ1-5, with 12 bases aligning to TRBD1. This CDR3 has 13 amino acids. Germline V gene sequence: CDR1 ENHRY, CDR2 SYGVKD. The trim removed 10 bases at V and 6 bases at J, leaving 4 bases unmatched. The CDR3 region is CARGQGAAQPQHF. Written as DNA, the CDR3 is TGTGCCAGGGGACAGGGGGCGGCTCAGCCCCAGCATTTT.

Comment on this clonotype: At one end, the junction sequence differs from germline, possibly due to a read error. The J gene is TRBJ2-1, the V gene TRBV7-9; 8 nucleotides agree with TRBD2. Germline CDR1 reads SEHNR; CDR2 reads FQNEAQ (reference sequence). The CDR3 runs to 15 residues. CDR3 nucleotides: TGTGCCAGCAGCTTGCCGGGACTAGGGGGGAATGAGCACTTCTTC. It codes for CASSLPGLGGNEHFF.

This clonotype was counted many times. The gene calls are TRBV6-2 or TRBV6-3 and TRBJ2-1, with 9 bases that match TRBD2. V trimming: 0 bases; J trimming: 6 bases; junction bases outside the gene matches: 6. The germline gives CDR1 MNHEY, CDR2 SVGEGT. The CDR3 runs 16 residues. CDR3 bases: TGTGCCAGCAGTTACTCGTTGCGGGGGGGCCTCAATGAGCAGTTCTTC. This encodes CASSYSLRGGLNEQFF.